This T cell receptor (beta chain) was profiled in a study of shared clonotypes between healthy human individuals. Here immunoSEQ multiplex PCR was the method, and the copy in TCRdb shows in-frame clones only, minus some. The sample holds roughly 590,000 clones; 95% are singletons and the top ten take roughly 0.1%. Comments on this clone: Its specificity is unknown.

This CDR3 has 15 amino acids. Trimming took 3 bases from V and 5 from J; bases not matched to a gene: 5. Per the germline V gene, CDR1 is MGHRA and CDR2 is YSYEKL. Positively selected for CCR7, the CD45RO-negative cells used as naive CD8 cells excluded terminally differentiated effector memory CD45RA+ cells. Study-wide points: There were few donors, and this limited the genetic and exposure-history diversity represented.

The sample comprised naive CD8+ T cells sorted from blood. The TCR sequence derives from a woman aged 30 to 39 in good health. The rearrangement links TRBV4-1 to TRBJ2-1, with TRBD2 matching over 9 bases. CDR3 sequence reads: CASSHMTSGHNEQFF. CDR3 coding DNA: TGCGCCAGCAGCCATATGACTAGCGGCCACAATGAGCAGTTCTTC.